One and the same sample provided the 28 T cell receptor beta chains below, sequenced in a study of technical replicates of blood from several donors. Profiling relied on immunoSEQ multiplex PCR, and the TCRdb table lists in-frame clones only, not all of them. The sample lists under 85,000 clones; around 93% were seen once. The sample comprised T cells isolated from PBMCs. The source is a human donor in good health.

The chain joins TRBV5-1 to TRBJ2-4; a weak D match, TRBD2 (6 bases). The ends were cut back, 0 bases at V and 2 bases at J, with 6 bases in the middle. The CDR3 has 14 amino acids. Germline lookup yields CDR1 SGHRS and CDR2 YFSETQ. The CDR3 spells CASSLGGTKNIQYF. CDR3 nucleotides: TGCGCCAGCAGCTTGGGCGGGACCAAAAACATTCAGTACTTC.

This chain uses TRBV7-9 with TRBJ2-1, with 9 bases that match TRBD1. CDR3 length: 15 amino acids. With V trimmed by 5 bases and J by 3 bases, 5 bases remained unmatched. Per germline, CDR1 SEHNR and CDR2 FQNEAQ (reference sequence). The CDR3: CASSDGTGNYNEQFF. DNA of the CDR3: TGTGCCAGCAGCGACGGGACAGGGAACTACAATGAGCAGTTCTTC. Together with reference TRBV7-9 and TRBJ2-1, the CDR3 gives the full variable domain: DTGVSQNPRHKITKRGQNVTFRCDPISEHNRLYWYRQTLGQGPEFLTYFQNEAQLEKSRLLSDRFSAERPKGSFSTLEIQRTEQGDSAMYLCASSDGTGNYNEQFFGPGTRLTVL.

The J gene is TRBJ2-7, the V gene TRBV13; TRBD1 matches at 7 bases. Trimming took 5 bases from V and 4 from J; bases not matched to a gene: 11. From germline, CDR1 is PRHDT and CDR2 FYEKMQ (reference sequence). The CDR3 consists of 15 residues. In nucleotides, the CDR3 is TGTGCCAGCAGCCAGGGAGCCAGGGGGATGTACGAGCAGTACTTC. Translation gives CASSQGARGMYEQYF.

The gene calls are TRBV6-5 and TRBJ1-2; D might be TRBD1 (6 bases). The ends were cut back, 0 bases at V and 1 base at J, with 12 bases in the middle. The CDR3 length is 16 residues. CDR1 MNHEY and CDR2 SVGAGI come from the germline V gene. The CDR3 DNA follows: TGTGCCAGCAGTTACTCGATGGGGGGGCGTAACTATGGCTACACCTTC. Protein sequence: CASSYSMGGRNYGYTF.

The chain combines TRBV19 with TRBJ2-7; TRBD2 might be the D (6 bases). Trimming shortened V by 6 bases and J by 6 bases, and 24 bases separated the two germline ends. There are 16 residues in the CDR3. Germline V gene lookup returns CDR1 LNHDA and CDR2 SQIVND (reference sequence). CDR3 nucleotides: TGTGCCAGTAGCTCCAGGTCGGGCGCGGGGTGGGGCGAGCAGTACTTC. The encoded protein is CASSSRSGAGWGEQYF.

This chain connects TRBV2 to TRBJ1-5; 8 bases agree with TRBD1. Germline values: CDR1 SNHLY, CDR2 FYNNEI. Trimming cost V 6 bases and J 11 bases; bases outside gene matches: 9. This CDR3 region has 13 residues. The DNA of the CDR3 is TGTGCCAGCAGGTTTACAGGGGGAATGGCCCAGCATTTT. Translating it yields CASRFTGGMAQHF.

The rearrangement joins TRBV6-5 to TRBJ2-1; 10 positions match TRBD2. The CDR3 is 16 amino acids. From germline, CDR1 is MNHEY and CDR2 SVGAGI. J lost 4 bases, V lost 4 bases, and 7 bases had no gene match. CDR3 region: CASSSSGGAPYNEQFF. The CDR3 coding sequence is TGTGCCAGCAGTTCTAGCGGGGGAGCGCCTTACAATGAGCAGTTCTTC.

J is TRBJ1-3 and V is TRBV5-1; the D is unclear. The CDR3 has 14 amino acids. The germline gives CDR1 SGHRS, CDR2 YFSETQ. V lost 2 bases and J 2 bases, leaving 8 bases between the germline ends. The CDR3 bases are TGCGCCAGCAGCTTCTCAGTCACTGGAAACACCATATATTTT. It yields the protein CASSFSVTGNTIYF.

V is TRBV7-3 and J is TRBJ1-6; D is unresolved. Germline V gene sequence: CDR1 SGHTA, CDR2 FQGTGA. V lost 5 bases and J 14 bases, leaving 22 bases between the germline ends. The CDR3 spans 15 residues. The CDR3 here is CASSPYLYDVPTLHF. The CDR3 nucleotides read TGTGCCAGCAGCCCCTACCTTTACGATGTTCCAACCCTCCACTTT.

The rearrangement uses TRBV10-3 and TRBJ2-7; D is possibly TRBD2 (6 bases). Trimming removed 8 bases from V and 4 bases from J, with 15 bases in between. CDR3 size: 13 residues. Germline CDR1 is ENHRY and CDR2 is SYGVKD. The CDR3 DNA follows: TGTGCCATCGGAGGACTATCCTTTTACGAGCAGTACTTC. Residues: CAIGGLSFYEQYF.

The genes are TRBV6-5 and TRBJ2-7; TRBD2 matches at 8 bases. From germline, CDR1 is MNHEY and CDR2 SVGAGI. This CDR3 has 14 amino acids. J was trimmed by 6 bases and V by 2 bases; bases with no gene match: 6. CDR3 in DNA: TGTGCCAGCAGTTACACGGGGGGGTATTCCGAGCAGTACTTC. Translation gives CASSYTGGYSEQYF.

This chain uses TRBV7-6 with TRBJ2-7; maybe TRBD2 (5 bases). V was trimmed by 1 base and J by 3 bases, leaving 13 bases between them. Germline-derived CDR1 and CDR2 are SGHVS and FNYEAQ. The CDR3 length is 15 residues. The CDR3 coding sequence is TGTGCCAGCAGCTTAGAAGCGGAGACCAACTACGAGCAGTACTTC. This gives the protein CASSLEAETNYEQYF.

V gene TRBV6-5 combines with J gene TRBJ1-1, with 9 bases fitting TRBD1. This CDR3 has 15 residues. The V gene's germline CDR1 is MNHEY and CDR2 SVGAGI. The trim removed 2 bases at V and 3 bases at J, leaving 4 bases unmatched. The DNA of the CDR3 is TGTGCCAGCAGTTACGCTACAGGGGGCTACACTGAAGCTTTCTTT. This codes for CASSYATGGYTEAFF.

J is TRBJ2-5 and V is TRBV6-4, with 13 nucleotides matching TRBD2. J was trimmed by 2 bases and V by 0 bases; bases with no gene match: 3. The length of the CDR3 is 17 residues. Germline-derived CDR1 and CDR2 are MRHNA and SNTAGT. This CDR3 is CASSDSTSGGRQETQYF. CDR3 in DNA: TGTGCCAGCAGTGACTCGACTAGCGGGGGGAGACAAGAGACCCAGTACTTC.

V usage is TRBV7-8 and J usage is TRBJ2-5, with 8 bases matching TRBD1. From germline, CDR1 is SGHVS and CDR2 FQNEAQ. The V and J ends lost 1 base and 7 bases, in that order; junction bases with no gene match: 5. This CDR3 has 14 amino acids. The CDR3 coding sequence is TGTGCCAGCAGCTTAGGACAGGGGTCTGGGACCCAGTACTTC. Amino acid sequence: CASSLGQGSGTQYF.

J is TRBJ1-2 and V is TRBV7-9; 7 nucleotides match TRBD1. The ends lost 2 bases at V and 3 bases at J; junction bases unmatched: 3. Germline V gene lookup returns CDR1 SEHNR and CDR2 FQNEAQ (reference sequence). The CDR3 sequence is 14 residues long. The CDR3 is CASSLSGTDYGYTF. Written as DNA, the CDR3 is TGTGCCAGCAGCTTATCCGGGACAGACTATGGCTACACCTTC.

The chain couples TRBV7-8 to TRBJ2-2; 13 nucleotides line up with TRBD2. Germline CDR1 reads SGHVS; CDR2 reads FQNEAQ. This CDR3 is 17 amino acids long. V shed 5 bases, J shed 4 bases, and the junction held 7 bases outside the gene matches. CDR3 coding DNA: TGTGCCAGCAGCCTACTAGCGGGAGGGGGCCCCACCGGGGAGCTGTTTTTT. As protein: CASSLLAGGGPTGELFF. Using reference TRBV7-8 and TRBJ2-2 for the parts outside the CDR3, the full variable domain is GAGVSQSPRYKVAKRGQDVALRCDPISGHVSLFWYQQALGQGPEFLTYFQNEAQLDKSGLPSDRFFAERPEGSVSTLKIQRTQQEDSAVYLCASSLLAGGGPTGELFFGEGSRLTVL.

The rearrangement links TRBV4-1 to TRBJ1-2; perhaps TRBD1 as D (6 bases). The germline V gene encodes CDR1 MGHRA and CDR2 YSYEKL. The CDR3 runs 14 residues. Trimming stripped 3 bases from V and 8 bases from J, with 16 bases between. Here the CDR3 reads CASSQATGQGGYTF. In DNA form, the CDR3 reads TGCGCCAGCAGCCAGGCGACAGGCCAAGGGGGCTACACCTTC.

The chain is built from TRBV4-1 and TRBJ1-5, with D tentatively TRBD1 (5 bases). V lost 3 bases and J lost 6, with 12 bases in between. The CDR3 sequence is 14 residues long. The germline CDR1 and CDR2 sequences are MGHRA and YSYEKL. CDR3 amino acids: CASSHEGDVQPQHF. Here the CDR3 DNA reads TGCGCCAGCAGCCATGAAGGGGATGTTCAGCCCCAGCATTTT.

The chain links TRBV6-5 to TRBJ2-3; perhaps TRBD1 as D (5 bases). Germline V CDR1 and CDR2: MNHEY, SVGAGI. Trimming left V 3 bases short and J 0 bases short, with 7 bases between. The CDR3 loop spans 14 amino acids. As DNA, the CDR3 is TGTGCCAGCAGTTATACAGGTAGCACAGATACGCAGTATTTT. Its protein product is CASSYTGSTDTQYF.

V is TRBV7-6 and J is TRBJ2-7, with TRBD1 identical over 9 bases. CDR1 is SGHVS and CDR2 is FNYEAQ in the germline V gene. V lost 5 bases to trimming and J lost 3 bases; unmatched junction nucleotides: 5. The CDR3 covers 14 residues. CDR3 nucleotides: TGTGCCAGCAGCCCGTGGGACAGGGACTACGAGCAGTACTTC. Amino acids: CASSPWDRDYEQYF.

This clone was counted once. The chain joins TRBV28 to TRBJ1-3, with D tentatively TRBD1 (6 bases). CDR3 length: 13 amino acids. Per germline, CDR1 MDHEN and CDR2 SYDVKM. The V end lost 6 bases, the J end lost 2 bases, and 8 bases lay between the germline ends. The CDR3 here is CASRDSPGNTIYF. As DNA, the CDR3 is TGTGCCAGCAGGGACAGCCCTGGAAACACCATATATTTT.

This sequence joins TRBV18 and TRBJ2-3; 7 bases map to TRBD1. V lost 4 bases and J lost 3; bases outside the gene matches: 13. The CDR3 has 17 residues. Germline lookup yields CDR1 KGHSH and CDR2 LQKENI. The CDR3 loop reads CASSRVRRTGQTDTQYF. The CDR3, as DNA: TGTGCCAGCTCACGGGTCCGCCGGACAGGTCAGACAGATACGCAGTATTTT. Looking up the rest from reference TRBV18 and TRBJ2-3 gives the full variable domain: NAGVMQNPRHLVRRRGQEARLRCSPMKGHSHVYWYRQLPEEGLKFMVYLQKENIIDESGMPKERFSAEFPKEGPSILRIQQVVRGDSAAYFCASSRVRRTGQTDTQYFGPGTRLTVL.

The chain uses TRBV2 and TRBJ2-5; perhaps TRBD1 as D (6 bases). Between the trimmed V and J ends, which lost 1 base and 3 bases, there was a span of 9 bases. Germline V gives CDR1 SNHLY, CDR2 FYNNEI. The CDR3 spans 14 residues. Here the CDR3 DNA reads TGTGCCAGCAGTGAAGTTTGGACAGAAGAGACCCAGTACTTC. It encodes CASSEVWTEETQYF.

The V gene is TRBV4-1, the J gene TRBJ1-6; D remains unclear. The V end was cut by 5 bases, the J end by 7 bases, with 12 bases between. CDR1 is MGHRA, CDR2 YSYEKL, per germline. The CDR3 spans 14 residues. CDR3 residues: CASSYGVRNSPLHF. The DNA for the CDR3 is TGCGCCAGCAGCTACGGAGTACGCAATTCACCCCTCCACTTT.

The chain links TRBV9 to TRBJ1-5; D unclear. CDR1 and CDR2 from the germline V gene are SGDLS and YYNGEE. Trimming took off 0 bases at V and 5 bases at J, with 9 bases between the two ends. This CDR3 region has 14 residues. The CDR3 coding sequence is TGTGCCAGCAGCGTAGGACAAATCGATCAGCCCCAGCATTTT. Translating it yields CASSVGQIDQPQHF.

The J gene is TRBJ1-1, the V gene TRBV9; D is unclear. The CDR3 consists of 14 residues. Trimming shortened V by 0 bases and J by 5 bases, and 11 bases separated the two germline ends. Germline V gene sequence: CDR1 SGDLS, CDR2 YYNGEE. As DNA, the CDR3 is TGTGCCAGCAGCGTAGAGTCGTCGGGAACTGAAGCTTTCTTT. As protein: CASSVESSGTEAFF.

The rearrangement joins TRBV10-2 to TRBJ2-4; unclear D gene. Per germline, CDR1 WSHSY and CDR2 SAAADI. V was pared by 7 bases and J by 4 bases, with 11 bases between. The CDR3 extends over 13 amino acids. The CDR3 DNA reads TGCGCCAGCACCGTTAGAGGAAAAAACATTCAGTACTTC. Protein: CASTVRGKNIQYF.